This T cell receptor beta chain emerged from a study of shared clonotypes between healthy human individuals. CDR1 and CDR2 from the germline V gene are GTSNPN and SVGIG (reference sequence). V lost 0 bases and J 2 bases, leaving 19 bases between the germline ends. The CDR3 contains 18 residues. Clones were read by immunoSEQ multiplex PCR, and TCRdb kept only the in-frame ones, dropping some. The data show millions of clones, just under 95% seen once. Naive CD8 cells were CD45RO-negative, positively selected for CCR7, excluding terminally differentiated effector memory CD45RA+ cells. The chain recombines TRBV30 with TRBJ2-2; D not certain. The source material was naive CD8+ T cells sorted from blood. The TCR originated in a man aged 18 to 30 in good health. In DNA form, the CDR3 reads TGTGCCTGGAGTGTATCGCCGCTTTGGGATTTAAACACCGGGGAGCTGTTTTTT. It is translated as CAWSVSPLWDLNTGELFF. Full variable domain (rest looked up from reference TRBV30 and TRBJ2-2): SQTIHQWPATLVQPVGSPLSLECTVEGTSNPNLYWYRQAAGRGLQLLFYSVGIGQISSEVPQNLSASRPQDRQFILSSKKLLLSDSGFYLCAWSVSPLWDLNTGELFFGEGSRLTVL.